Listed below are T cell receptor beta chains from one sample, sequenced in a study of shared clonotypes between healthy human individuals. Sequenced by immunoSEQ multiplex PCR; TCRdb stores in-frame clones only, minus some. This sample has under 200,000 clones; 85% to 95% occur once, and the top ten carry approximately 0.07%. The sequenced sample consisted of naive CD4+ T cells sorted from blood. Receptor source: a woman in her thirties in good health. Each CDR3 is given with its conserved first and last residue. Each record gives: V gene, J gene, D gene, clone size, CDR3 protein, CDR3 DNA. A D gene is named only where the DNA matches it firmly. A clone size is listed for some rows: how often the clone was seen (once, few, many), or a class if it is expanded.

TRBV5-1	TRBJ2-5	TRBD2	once	CASSLAGLAGAETQYF	TGCGCCAGCAGCTTGGCTGGACTAGCGGGAGCAGAGACCCAGTACTTC
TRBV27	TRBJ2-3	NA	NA	CASKFVDTQYF	TGTGCCAGCAAATTTGTCGATACGCAGTATTTT
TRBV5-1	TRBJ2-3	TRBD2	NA	CASSLSRLPATKREGPDTQYF	TGCGCCAGCAGCTTGAGCAGACTTCCTGCTACTAAGCGGGAGGGACCAGATACGCAGTATTTT
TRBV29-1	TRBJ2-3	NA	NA	CSVHGQAGVNTQYF	TGCAGCGTCCACGGACAGGCGGGGGTAAATACGCAGTATTTT
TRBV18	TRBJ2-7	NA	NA	CASSPNPDGSSYEQYF	TGTGCCAGCTCACCTAACCCGGACGGGAGCTCCTACGAGCAGTACTTC
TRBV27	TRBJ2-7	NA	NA	CASSLKGDPSYEQYF	TGTGCCAGCAGTTTGAAAGGGGACCCCTCCTACGAGCAGTACTTC
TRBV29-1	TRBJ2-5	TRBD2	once	CSVEDSGRRETQYF	TGCAGCGTTGAAGATAGCGGGAGGCGGGAGACCCAGTACTTC
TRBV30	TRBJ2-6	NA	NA	CAWSVDSGANVLTF	TGTGCCTGGAGTGTGGACTCTGGGGCCAACGTCCTGACTTTC
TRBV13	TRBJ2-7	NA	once	CASSLGGGPSYEQYF	TGTGCCAGCAGCTTAGGCGGGGGGCCATCCTACGAGCAGTACTTC
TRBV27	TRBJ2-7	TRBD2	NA	CASSPGLASYEQYF	TGTGCCAGCAGTCCGGGACTAGCGTCCTACGAGCAGTACTTC
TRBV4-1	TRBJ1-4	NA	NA	CASSQQETNEKLFF	TGCGCCAGCAGCCAACAGGAGACCAATGAAAAACTGTTTTTT
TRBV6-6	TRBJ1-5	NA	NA	CASSHPGTNYQPQHF	TGTGCCAGCAGTCACCCCGGGACAAACTATCAGCCCCAGCATTTT
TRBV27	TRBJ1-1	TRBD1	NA	CASSPNDRGRNTEAFF	TGTGCCAGCAGTCCGAACGACAGGGGGCGGAACACTGAAGCTTTCTTT
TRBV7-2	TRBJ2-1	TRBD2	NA	CASSFSLRLANNEQFF	TGTGCCAGCAGCTTTAGTTTGAGACTAGCGAATAATGAGCAGTTCTTC
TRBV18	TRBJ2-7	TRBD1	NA	CASSTGQPVSYEQYF	TGTGCCAGCTCAACGGGACAGCCTGTGTCCTACGAGCAGTACTTC
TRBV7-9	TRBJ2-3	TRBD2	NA	CASSKKLAQTDTQYF	TGTGCCAGCAGCAAAAAACTAGCGCAAACAGATACGCAGTATTTT
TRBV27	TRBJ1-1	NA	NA	CASSREGDLNTEAFF	TGTGCCAGCAGTCGAGAGGGGGATTTGAACACTGAAGCTTTCTTT
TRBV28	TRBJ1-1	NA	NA	CASSLAALNTEAFF	TGTGCCAGCAGTTTGGCAGCTTTGAACACTGAAGCTTTCTTT
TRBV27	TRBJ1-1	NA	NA	CASSSWSSEAFF	TGTGCCAGCAGTTCCTGGAGCTCCGAAGCTTTCTTT
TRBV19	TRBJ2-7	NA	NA	CASRHKGRSLEQYF	TGTGCCAGTCGCCATAAGGGTCGTTCACTAGAGCAGTACTTC
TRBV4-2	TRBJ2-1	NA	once	CASSGPQGEQFF	TGTGCCAGCAGCGGGCCCCAGGGTGAGCAGTTCTTC
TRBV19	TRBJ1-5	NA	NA	CASSYSRNQPQHF	TGTGCCAGTAGTTATTCCCGCAATCAGCCCCAGCATTTT
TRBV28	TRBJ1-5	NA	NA	CASSLEDRPNQPQHF	TGTGCCAGCAGCCTTGAAGACAGACCCAATCAGCCCCAGCATTTT
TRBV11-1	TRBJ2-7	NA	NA	CASSLARIEQYF	TGTGCCAGCAGCTTAGCCAGGATAGAGCAGTACTTC